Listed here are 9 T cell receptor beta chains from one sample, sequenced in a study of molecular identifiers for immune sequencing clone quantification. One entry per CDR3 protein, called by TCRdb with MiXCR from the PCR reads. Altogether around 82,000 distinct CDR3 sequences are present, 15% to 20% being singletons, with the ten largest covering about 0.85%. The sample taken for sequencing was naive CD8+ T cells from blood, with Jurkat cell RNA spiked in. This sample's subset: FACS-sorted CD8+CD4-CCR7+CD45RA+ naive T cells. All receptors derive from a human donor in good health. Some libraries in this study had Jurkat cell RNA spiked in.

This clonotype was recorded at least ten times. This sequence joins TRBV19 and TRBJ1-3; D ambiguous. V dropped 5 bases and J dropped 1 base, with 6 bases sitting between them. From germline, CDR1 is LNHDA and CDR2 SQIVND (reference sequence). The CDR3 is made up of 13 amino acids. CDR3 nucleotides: TGTGCCAGTAGTTATCGATCTGGAAACACCATATATTTT. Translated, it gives CASSYRSGNTIYF.

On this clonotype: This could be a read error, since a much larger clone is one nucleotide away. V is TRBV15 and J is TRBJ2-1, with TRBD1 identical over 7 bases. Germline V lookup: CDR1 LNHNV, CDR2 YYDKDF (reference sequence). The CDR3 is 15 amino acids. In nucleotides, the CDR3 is TGTGTCACCAGCAGAGGCAGGGGGTCCTACAATGAGCAGTTCTTC. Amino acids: CVTSRGRGSYNEQFF.

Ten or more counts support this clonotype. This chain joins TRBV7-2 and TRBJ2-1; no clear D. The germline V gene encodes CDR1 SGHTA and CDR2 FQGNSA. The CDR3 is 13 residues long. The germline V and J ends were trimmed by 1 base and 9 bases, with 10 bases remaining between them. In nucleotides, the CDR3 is TGTGCCAGCAGCTTAGGGGCCCCTAGTGAGCAGTTCTTC. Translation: CASSLGAPSEQFF.

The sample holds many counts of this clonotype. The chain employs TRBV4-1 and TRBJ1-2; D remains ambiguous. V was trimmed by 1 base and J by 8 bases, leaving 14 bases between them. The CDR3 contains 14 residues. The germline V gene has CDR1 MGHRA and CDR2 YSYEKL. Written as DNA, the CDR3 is TGCGCCAGCAGCCAAGGTCCAAGGCTGCCCGGCTACACCTTC. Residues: CASSQGPRLPGYTF.

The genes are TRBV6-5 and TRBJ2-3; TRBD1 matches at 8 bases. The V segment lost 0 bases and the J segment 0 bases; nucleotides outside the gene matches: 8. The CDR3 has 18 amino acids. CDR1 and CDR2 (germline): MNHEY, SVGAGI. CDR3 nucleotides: TGTGCCAGCAGTTACTCGATCGGGACAGGAGGGAGCACAGATACGCAGTATTTT. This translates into CASSYSIGTGGSTDTQYF.

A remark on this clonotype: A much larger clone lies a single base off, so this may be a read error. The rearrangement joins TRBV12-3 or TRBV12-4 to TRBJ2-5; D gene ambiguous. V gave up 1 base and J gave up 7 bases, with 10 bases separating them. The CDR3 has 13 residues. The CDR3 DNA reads TGTGCCAGCAGTTTAGACATCTTAGGGACCCAGTACTTC. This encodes CASSLDILGTQYF.

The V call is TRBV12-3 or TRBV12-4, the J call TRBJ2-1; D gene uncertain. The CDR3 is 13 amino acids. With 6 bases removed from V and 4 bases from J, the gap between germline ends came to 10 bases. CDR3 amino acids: CASSQDAYNEQFF. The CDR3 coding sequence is TGTGCCAGCAGCCAGGACGCGTACAATGAGCAGTTCTTC.

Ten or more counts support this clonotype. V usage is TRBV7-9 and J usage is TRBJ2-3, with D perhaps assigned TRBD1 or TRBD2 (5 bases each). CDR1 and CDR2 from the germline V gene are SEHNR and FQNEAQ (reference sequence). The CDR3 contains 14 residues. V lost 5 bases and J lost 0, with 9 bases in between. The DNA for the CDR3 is TGTGCCAGCAGCCCGGGACCGAGCACAGATACGCAGTATTTT. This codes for CASSPGPSTDTQYF.

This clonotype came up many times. The CDR3 is CATRTENQPQHF. Written as DNA, the CDR3 is TGTGCCACACGGACGGAGAATCAGCCCCAGCATTTT. The chain uses TRBV19 and TRBJ1-5; D is uncertain. The germline V gene has CDR1 LNHDA and CDR2 SQIVND (reference sequence). V gave up 10 bases and J gave up 4 bases, with 11 bases separating them. CDR3 size: 12 residues.